This T cell receptor (beta chain) was identified in a study of lymphopenia after photon versus proton radiotherapy. This clone came up once. Its target is not known. Generated by immunoSEQ multiplex PCR, the TCRdb table keeps only in-frame clones and is missing some. The table has thousands of clones, approximately 91% seen once. Broader study findings: Post-nadir diversity loss with photons came from oligoclonal expansion, particularly CD8+ Temra cells. Proton therapy kept repertoires fairly stable, unlike photons, which gained effector/memory cells.

The source was peripheral blood, collected from a patient treated with photon-based radiotherapy. This receptor was taken from a man in his fifties or sixties with cholangiocarcinoma.

The DNA for the CDR3 is TGTGCCAGCGGGGTGGCTGACGCAGATACGCAGTATTTT. Its translation is CASGVADADTQYF. The V gene is TRBV6-1, the J gene TRBJ2-3, with D uncertain. This CDR3 has 13 amino acids. Trimming pared 8 bases from V and 4 bases from J, leaving 13 bases between. Germline CDR1 and CDR2: MNHNS and SASEGT.